These T cell receptor beta chains were read from a single sample in a study of naive and memory T cell subsets. TCRdb redid the calling of the UMI-ligation and nested PCR reads with MiXCR, one entry per CDR3 protein. The sample lists under 150,000 distinct CDR3 sequences; 15% to 25% were seen once. Sequenced sample: naive CD8+ T cells from blood. The receptors here all came from a human donor in good health. The CDR3 runs from the conserved cysteine through the conserved F or W. D genes are given only for firm matches. Clone size is shown for a subset of rows, as once, few, many or a class of expanded clone.

TRBJ1-5 NA TRBV6-2/TRBV6-3 NA CASGGEETGWDQPQHF TGTGCCAGCGGGGGGGAAGAGACAGGATGGGATCAGCCCCAGCATTTT
TRBJ1-1 NA TRBV28 TRBD1 CASSLQGAAEAFF TGTGCCAGCAGTTTACAGGGGGCCGCTGAAGCTTTCTTT
TRBJ2-3 few TRBV9 NA CASSVFGDTDTQYF TGTGCCAGCAGCGTATTTGGGGACACAGATACGCAGTATTTT
TRBJ1-2 few TRBV7-6 NA CASSPGTDANYGYTF TGTGCCAGCAGCCCCGGGACGGATGCTAACTATGGCTACACCTTC
TRBJ2-5 few TRBV28 NA CASTRTDQETQYF TGTGCCAGCACAAGGACAGACCAAGAGACCCAGTACTTC
TRBJ2-1 few TRBV10-1 NA CASSGITGDEQFF TGCGCCAGCAGTGGGATAACGGGAGATGAGCAGTTCTTC
TRBJ2-2 NA TRBV5-1 NA CASRENTGELFF TGCGCCAGCAGGGAGAACACCGGGGAGCTGTTTTTT
TRBJ2-5 few TRBV12-3/TRBV12-4 TRBD1 CASSFRDRKETQYF TGTGCCAGCAGCTTCCGGGACAGGAAAGAGACCCAGTACTTC
TRBJ2-6 NA TRBV7-8 TRBD1 CASSSRDSHSGANVLTF TGTGCCAGCAGCTCACGGGACAGCCACTCTGGGGCCAACGTCCTGACTTTC
TRBJ2-5 NA TRBV27 NA CVSSLSTAGWSKETQYF TGTGTCAGCAGTTTATCCACTGCGGGGTGGAGCAAAGAGACCCAGTACTTC
TRBJ2-3 NA TRBV7-9 TRBD1 CASSFGQGTTDTQYF TGTGCCAGCAGCTTTGGACAGGGCACCACAGATACGCAGTATTTT
TRBJ2-1 NA TRBV7-7 NA CASSLALGNEQFF TGTGCTAGCAGCTTAGCGCTCGGAAATGAGCAGTTCTTC
TRBJ2-1 NA TRBV7-8 NA CASSLEATTSYNEQFF TGTGCCAGCAGCTTAGAAGCTACCACCTCCTACAATGAGCAGTTCTTC
TRBJ2-6 few TRBV29-1 NA CSVEEWRDSGANVLTF TGCAGCGTTGAAGAGTGGAGGGACTCTGGGGCCAACGTCCTGACTTTC
TRBJ2-1 few TRBV5-6 NA CASSLGGGSSYNEQFF TGTGCCAGCAGCTTGGGTGGGGGGAGTTCCTACAATGAGCAGTTCTTC
TRBJ2-3 NA TRBV7-6 TRBD2 CASSTRLAGGFTDTQYF TGTGCCAGCAGCACCCGACTAGCGGGAGGGTTCACAGATACGCAGTATTTT
TRBJ2-1 NA TRBV5-5 NA CASSSNEWQFF TGTGCCAGCAGCTCCAATGAGTGGCAGTTCTTC